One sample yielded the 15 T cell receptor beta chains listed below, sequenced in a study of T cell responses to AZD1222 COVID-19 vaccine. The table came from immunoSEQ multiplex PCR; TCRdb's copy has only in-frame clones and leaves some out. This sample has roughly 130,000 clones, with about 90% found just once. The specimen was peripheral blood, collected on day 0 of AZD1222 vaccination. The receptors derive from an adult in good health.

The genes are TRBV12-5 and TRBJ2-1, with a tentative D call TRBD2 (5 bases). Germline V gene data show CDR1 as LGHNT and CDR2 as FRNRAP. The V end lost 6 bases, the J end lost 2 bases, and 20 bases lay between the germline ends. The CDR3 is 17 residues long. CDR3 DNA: TGTGCTAGTGGCCCCCGAGGGCCCAGGTTCACCTACAATGAGCAGTTCTTC. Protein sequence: CASGPRGPRFTYNEQFF.

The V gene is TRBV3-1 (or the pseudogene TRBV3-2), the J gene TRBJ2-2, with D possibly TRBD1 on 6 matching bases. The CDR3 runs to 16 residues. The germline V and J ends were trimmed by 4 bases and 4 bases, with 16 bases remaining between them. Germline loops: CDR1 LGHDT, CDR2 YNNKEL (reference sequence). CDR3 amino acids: CASSLGAVQITGELFF. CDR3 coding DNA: TGTGCCAGCAGCCTGGGGGCGGTGCAGATCACCGGGGAGCTGTTTTTT.

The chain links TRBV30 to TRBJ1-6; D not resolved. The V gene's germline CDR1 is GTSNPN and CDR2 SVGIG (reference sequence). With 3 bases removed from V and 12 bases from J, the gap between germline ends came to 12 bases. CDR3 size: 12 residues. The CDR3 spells CAWSPGGVPLHF. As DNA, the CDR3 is TGTGCCTGGAGCCCAGGCGGCGTACCCCTCCACTTT.

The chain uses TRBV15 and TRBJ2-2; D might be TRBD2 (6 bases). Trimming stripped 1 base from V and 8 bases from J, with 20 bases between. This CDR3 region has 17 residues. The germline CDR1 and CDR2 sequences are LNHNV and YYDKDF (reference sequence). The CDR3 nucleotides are TGTGCCACCAGCAGAGGAAAGGCGGGGAAATATAAAGGGGAGCTGTTTTTT. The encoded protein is CATSRGKAGKYKGELFF.

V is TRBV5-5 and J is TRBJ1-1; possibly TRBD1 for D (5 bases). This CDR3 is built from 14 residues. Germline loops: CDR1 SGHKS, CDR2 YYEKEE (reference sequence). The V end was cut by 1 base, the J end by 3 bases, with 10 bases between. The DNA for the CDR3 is TGTGCCAGCAGCTTGTTAAGGGGATACACTGAAGCTTTCTTT. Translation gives CASSLLRGYTEAFF.

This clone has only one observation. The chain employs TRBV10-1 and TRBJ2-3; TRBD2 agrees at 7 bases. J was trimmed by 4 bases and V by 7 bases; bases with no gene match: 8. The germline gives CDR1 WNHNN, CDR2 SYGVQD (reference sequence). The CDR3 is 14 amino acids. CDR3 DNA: TGCGCCAGCAAAGGATCAGCGGGACCAGATACGCAGTATTTT. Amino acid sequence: CASKGSAGPDTQYF.

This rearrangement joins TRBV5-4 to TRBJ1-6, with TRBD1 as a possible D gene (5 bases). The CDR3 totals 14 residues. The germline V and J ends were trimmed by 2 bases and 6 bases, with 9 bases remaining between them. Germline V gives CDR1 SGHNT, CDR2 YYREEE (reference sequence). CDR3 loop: CASSFRGGNSPLHF. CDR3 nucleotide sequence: TGTGCCAGCAGCTTTAGGGGTGGTAATTCACCCCTCCACTTT. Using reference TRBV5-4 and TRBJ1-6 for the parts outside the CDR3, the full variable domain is ETGVTQSPTHLIKTRGQQVTLRCSSQSGHNTVSWYQQALGQGPQFIFQYYREEENGRGNFPPRFSGLQFPNYSSELNVNALELDDSALYLCASSFRGGNSPLHFGNGTRLTVT.

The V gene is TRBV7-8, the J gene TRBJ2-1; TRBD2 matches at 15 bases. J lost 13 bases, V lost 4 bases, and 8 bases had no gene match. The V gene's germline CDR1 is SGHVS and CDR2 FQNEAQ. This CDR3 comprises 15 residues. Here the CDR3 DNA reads TGTGCCAGCAGCTCCTCCCGGACTAGCGGGAGGGCCCAGTTCTTC. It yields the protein CASSSSRTSGRAQFF.

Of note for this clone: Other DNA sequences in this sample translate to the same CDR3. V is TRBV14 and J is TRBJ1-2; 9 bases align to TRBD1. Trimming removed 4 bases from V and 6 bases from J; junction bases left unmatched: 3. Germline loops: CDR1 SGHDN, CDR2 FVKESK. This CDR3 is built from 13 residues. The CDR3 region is CASSPRTGDGYTF. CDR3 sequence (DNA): TGTGCCAGCAGCCCCAGGACAGGGGATGGCTACACCTTC.

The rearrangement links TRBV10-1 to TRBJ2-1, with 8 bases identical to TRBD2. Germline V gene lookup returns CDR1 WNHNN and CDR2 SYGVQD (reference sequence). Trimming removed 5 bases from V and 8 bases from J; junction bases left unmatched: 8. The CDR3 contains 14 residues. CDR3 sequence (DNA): TGCGCCAGCAGTTTTGCGGGGGGTGGCGATGAGCAGTTCTTC. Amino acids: CASSFAGGGDEQFF.

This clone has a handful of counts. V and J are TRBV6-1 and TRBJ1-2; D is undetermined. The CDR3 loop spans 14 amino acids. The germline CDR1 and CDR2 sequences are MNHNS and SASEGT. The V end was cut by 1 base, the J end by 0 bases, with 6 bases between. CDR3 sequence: CASSEVYSNYGYTF. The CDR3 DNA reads TGTGCCAGCAGTGAAGTATATTCTAACTATGGCTACACCTTC.

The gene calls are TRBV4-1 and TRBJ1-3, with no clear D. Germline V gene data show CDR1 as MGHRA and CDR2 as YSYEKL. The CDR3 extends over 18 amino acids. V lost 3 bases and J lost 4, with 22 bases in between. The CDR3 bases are TGCGCCAGCAGCCAGCTCGGGATAACGGGTCCGGGAGGAAACACCATATATTTT. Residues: CASSQLGITGPGGNTIYF.

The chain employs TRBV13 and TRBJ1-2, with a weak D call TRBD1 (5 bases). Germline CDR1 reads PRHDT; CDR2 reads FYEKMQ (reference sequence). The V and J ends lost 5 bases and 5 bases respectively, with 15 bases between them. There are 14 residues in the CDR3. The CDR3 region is CASSPGPQNYGYTF. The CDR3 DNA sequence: TGTGCCAGCAGCCCGGGACCCCAAAATTATGGCTACACCTTC.

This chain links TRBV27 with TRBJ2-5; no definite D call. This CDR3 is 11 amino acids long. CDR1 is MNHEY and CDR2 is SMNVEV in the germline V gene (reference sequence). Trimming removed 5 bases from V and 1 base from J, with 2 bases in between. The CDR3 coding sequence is TGTGCCAGCAGTACCCAAGAGACCCAGTACTTC. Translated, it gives CASSTQETQYF.

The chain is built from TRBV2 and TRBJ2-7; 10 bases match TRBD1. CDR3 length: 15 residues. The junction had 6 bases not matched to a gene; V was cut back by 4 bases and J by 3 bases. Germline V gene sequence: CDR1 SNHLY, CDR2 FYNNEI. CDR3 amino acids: CASSAGTGVFYEQYV. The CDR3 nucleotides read TGTGCCAGCAGTGCCGGGACAGGGGTATTCTACGAGCAGTACGTC.